The 21 T cell receptor beta chains below were found in one sample sequenced in a study of OX40 agonist ivuxolimab in advanced cancers. The repertoire was sequenced with immunoSEQ multiplex PCR; TCRdb's copy has only in-frame clones and lacks some. The table records about 86,000 clones, roughly nine tenths of them present only once. Sequenced here: CD4+ or CD8+ T cells sorted from blood, sampled in a trial of the OX40 agonist ivuxolimab. The origin of the receptors is an adult with an advanced solid tumor such as melanoma, head and neck, liver or kidney cancer.

J is TRBJ2-7 and V is TRBV7-2; possibly TRBD2 for D (6 bases). Looked up from germline, CDR1 is SGHTA and CDR2 is FQGNSA. The CDR3 spans 15 residues. Trimming removed 1 base at V and 1 base at J, with 11 bases between. Here the CDR3 reads CASSLGGEKSYEQYF. The CDR3 coding sequence is TGTGCCAGCAGCTTAGGGGGGGAAAAATCCTACGAGCAGTACTTC.

This chain links TRBV11-1 with TRBJ2-1; D gene ambiguous. V was shortened by 1 base and J by 4 bases, with 5 bases between the two germline ends. This CDR3 is built from 13 residues. Germline lookup yields CDR1 SGHAT and CDR2 FQDESV (reference sequence). The CDR3 spells CASSLDRYNEQFF. As DNA, the CDR3 is TGTGCCAGCAGCTTAGATCGTTACAATGAGCAGTTCTTC. Supplemented by reference TRBV11-1 and TRBJ2-1, the full variable domain reads EAEVAQSPRYKITEKSQAVAFWCDPISGHATLYWYRQILGQGPELLVQFQDESVVDDSQLPKDRFSAERLKGVDSTLKIQPAELGDSAMYLCASSLDRYNEQFFGPGTRLTVL.

This clone has just one count. The chain carries TRBV4-1 and TRBJ2-3, with 12 bases identical to TRBD2. Trimming took 2 bases from V and 3 from J; bases not matched to a gene: 18. The CDR3 length is 21 residues. Looked up from germline, CDR1 is MGHRA and CDR2 is YSYEKL. The CDR3 nucleotides read TGCGCCAGCAGCCAAAACCACTGGACTAGCGGGACCCACAGGAGGACAGATACGCAGTATTTT. Translating gives CASSQNHWTSGTHRRTDTQYF.

This chain joins TRBV7-2 and TRBJ1-4; D not resolved. V shed 2 bases and J shed 2 bases, with 15 bases lying between them. CDR1 and CDR2 from the germline V gene are SGHTA and FQGNSA. The CDR3 spans 17 residues. This CDR3 is CASSLTPLRLTNEKLFF. For the CDR3, the DNA is TGTGCCAGCAGCTTAACTCCTTTGAGGCTCACTAATGAAAAACTGTTTTTT.

The V call is TRBV7-6, the J call TRBJ2-3, with D possibly being TRBD2 (5 bases). The CDR3 runs to 12 residues. Trimming removed 5 bases at V and 3 bases at J, with 6 bases between. Germline CDR1 and CDR2: SGHVS and FNYEAQ. In nucleotides, the CDR3 is TGTGCCAGCAGCCGCGGGACAGATACGCAGTATTTT. Translation gives CASSRGTDTQYF.

This rearrangement joins TRBV18 to TRBJ2-7; D might be TRBD1 (5 bases). This CDR3 spans 15 amino acids. The germline gives CDR1 KGHSH, CDR2 LQKENI. The V end lost 2 bases, the J end lost 2 bases, and 13 bases lay between the germline ends. CDR3 in DNA: TGTGCCAGCTCACCAAATGGACACAACACCTACGAGCAGTACTTC. Amino acids: CASSPNGHNTYEQYF.

V is TRBV7-9 and J is TRBJ2-3, with D tentatively TRBD1 (6 bases). Germline lookup yields CDR1 SEHNR and CDR2 FQNEAQ (reference sequence). This CDR3 region has 15 residues. The ends were cut back, 3 bases at V and 0 bases at J, with 10 bases in the middle. CDR3 sequence: CASSLGAPSTDTQYF. CDR3 DNA: TGTGCCAGCAGCTTGGGGGCCCCTAGCACAGATACGCAGTATTTT.

Notes on this clone: One junction end does not reproduce the germline sequence, and a read error may be involved. This chain uses TRBV7-9 with TRBJ2-5; D may match TRBD1 or TRBD2 (6 bases each). This CDR3 has 12 residues. From germline, CDR1 is SEHNR and CDR2 FQNEAQ (reference sequence). CDR3 sequence reads: CASSPEGGWGHF. As DNA, the CDR3 is TGTGCCAGCAGCCCGGAGGGTGGATGGGGGCACTTC.

This chain links TRBV10-2 with TRBJ2-1; D unresolved. Germline CDR1 and CDR2: WSHSY and SAAADI. The CDR3 runs 12 residues. V shed 0 bases and J shed 15 bases, with 12 bases lying between them. CDR3 region: CASSESFGWRFF. The CDR3, as DNA: TGCGCCAGCAGTGAGTCATTTGGGTGGAGGTTCTTC.

This chain connects TRBV6-5 to TRBJ1-4, with D maybe TRBD1 (5 bases). Trimming pared 0 bases from V and 7 bases from J, leaving 12 bases between. Per germline, CDR1 MNHEY and CDR2 SVGAGI. The CDR3 covers 15 residues. The CDR3 is CASSYSIGDSEKLFF. CDR3 DNA sequence: TGTGCCAGCAGTTACTCGATAGGAGACAGTGAAAAACTGTTTTTT.

The chain has TRBV30 and TRBJ1-2; D gene ambiguous. The CDR3 length is 12 residues. The V gene's germline CDR1 is GTSNPN and CDR2 SVGIG (reference sequence). V lost 4 bases and J lost 4, with 10 bases in between. CDR3 sequence reads: CAWTVSRYGYTF. DNA for the CDR3: TGTGCCTGGACAGTAAGTCGCTATGGCTACACCTTC.

The chain couples TRBV11-2 to TRBJ1-2; D is perhaps TRBD1 (6 bases). CDR1 and CDR2 (germline): SGHAT, FQNNGV. The V gene lost 7 bases and the J gene lost 3 bases, with 18 bases spanning the gap. The CDR3 covers 15 residues. The CDR3 region has the DNA TGTGCCAGCATTAAAACTAACGGGGGCGACTATGGCTACACCTTC. It codes for CASIKTNGGDYGYTF.

V gene TRBV4-2 combines with J gene TRBJ2-7; 10 bases are a match to TRBD2. The CDR3 consists of 15 residues. Germline-derived CDR1 and CDR2 are LGHNA and YNFKEQ. Trimming took 0 bases from V and 3 from J; bases not matched to a gene: 2. The CDR3 DNA is TGTGCCAGCAGCCAAGATTGGACTAGCGGCTACGAGCAGTACTTC. Residues: CASSQDWTSGYEQYF.

The rearrangement links TRBV7-6 to TRBJ2-6, with D possibly matching TRBD1 (6 bases). This CDR3 is 17 amino acids long. Germline V lookup: CDR1 SGHVS, CDR2 FNYEAQ. Trimming took 6 bases from V and 0 from J, leaving 15 bases between them. CDR3 coding DNA: TGTGCCAGCAGTCCGGCAGCAGGGGTCTCTGGGGCCAACGTCCTGACTTTC. This sequence encodes CASSPAAGVSGANVLTF.

To note about this clone: This CDR3 is missing its conserved last phenylalanine or tryptophan, likely due to a read error. It is unclear where the CDR3 begins or ends on the DNA, so no DNA is shown, and the CDR3 is as TCRdb lists it. The chain employs TRBV7-2 and TRBJ2-7; the listed D gene, TRBD1, was not tested against the DNA. The CDR3 length is 14 residues, termini included. Germline CDR1 reads SGHTA; CDR2 reads FQGNSA. CDR3 residues: CASSLAPGQGIQGI.

CDR3 nucleotides: TGTGCCAGCAGGGGCCGGGACAGGGGTCCGGTAGGCACCGGGGAGCTGTTTTTT. Its protein is CASRGRDRGPVGTGELFF. J is TRBJ2-2 and V is TRBV27; the match to TRBD1 covers 10 bases. The trim removed 6 bases at V and 4 bases at J, leaving 14 bases unmatched. The length of the CDR3 is 18 residues. CDR1 is MNHEY, CDR2 SMNVEV, per germline (reference sequence).

The V call is TRBV29-1, the J call TRBJ2-2; perhaps TRBD2 as D (6 bases). In germline, CDR1 is SQVTM, CDR2 ANQGSEA. The CDR3 covers 13 residues. DNA of the CDR3: TGCAGTTCCCGGACCGGAGGGGCCGGGGAGCTGTTTTTT. Translating gives CSSRTGGAGELFF.

There are a few counts of this clone. The genes are TRBV6-6 and TRBJ2-3, with unresolved D. V lost 5 bases to trimming and J lost 2 bases, with 11 bases between them. The germline CDR1 and CDR2 sequences are MNHNY and SVGAGI (reference sequence). The CDR3 is made up of 14 amino acids. The CDR3 is CASSDNAYTDTQYF. The CDR3 DNA sequence: TGTGCCAGCAGTGATAACGCGTACACAGATACGCAGTATTTT.

This rearrangement joins TRBV5-1 to TRBJ2-2, with TRBD1 identical over 7 bases. With V trimmed by 3 bases and J by 4 bases, 12 bases remained unmatched. This CDR3 is built from 17 residues. Germline lookup yields CDR1 SGHRS and CDR2 YFSETQ. The CDR3 loop reads CASSWEPPGQSTGELFF. The CDR3 coding sequence is TGCGCCAGCAGCTGGGAGCCCCCGGGACAGTCCACCGGGGAGCTGTTTTTT.

The rearrangement joins TRBV6-5 to TRBJ2-7; perhaps TRBD1 as D (7 bases). V dropped 2 bases and J dropped 3 bases, with 14 bases sitting between them. Germline V gene sequence: CDR1 MNHEY, CDR2 SVGAGI. The CDR3 is made up of 15 amino acids. The DNA of the CDR3 is TGTGCCAGCAGTTACCAGCCAGGGGGAGGCTACGAGCAGTACTTC. It specifies CASSYQPGGGYEQYF.

The rearrangement links TRBV6-1 to TRBJ2-1, with 15 nucleotides matching TRBD2. Germline CDR1 reads MNHNS; CDR2 reads SASEGT. The trim removed 4 bases at V and 6 bases at J, leaving 10 bases unmatched. The CDR3 consists of 18 residues. CDR3 in amino acids: CASSGGLAGGPSGNEQFF. CDR3 DNA: TGTGCCAGCAGTGGGGGACTAGCGGGGGGACCCTCGGGCAATGAGCAGTTCTTC.